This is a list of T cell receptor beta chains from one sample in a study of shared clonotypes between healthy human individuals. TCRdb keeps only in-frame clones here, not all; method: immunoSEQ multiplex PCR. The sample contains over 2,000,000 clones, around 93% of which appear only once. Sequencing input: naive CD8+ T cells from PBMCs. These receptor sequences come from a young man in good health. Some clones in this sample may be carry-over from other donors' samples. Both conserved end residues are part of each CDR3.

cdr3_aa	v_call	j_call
CASTKTGGGYEQYF	TRBV27	TRBJ2-7
CAIGTEDMNTEAFF	TRBV28	TRBJ1-1
CASSLGPGQGDYGYTF	TRBV27	TRBJ1-2
CASSVVSEGLFMYNEQFF	TRBV9	TRBJ2-1
CASSRPTGASYGYTF	TRBV4-1	TRBJ1-2
CATSVGGKANYGYTF	TRBV5-6	TRBJ1-2
CSVDWGATYGYTF	TRBV29-1	TRBJ1-2
CASSIRGHNSSIYGYTF	TRBV19	TRBJ1-2
CASSQAVSDYEQYF	TRBV4-3	TRBJ2-7
CASQVMNTEAFF	TRBV9	TRBJ1-1
CASSHPTLATETGELFF	TRBV14	TRBJ2-2